Each of the 29 T cell receptor beta chains below was sequenced from the same sample in a study of OX40 agonist ivuxolimab in advanced cancers. Here immunoSEQ multiplex PCR was the method, and the copy in TCRdb shows in-frame clones only, minus some. The sample lists roughly 60,000 clones, 94% occurring once. The specimen comprised CD4+ or CD8+ T cells sorted from blood, sampled in a trial of the OX40 agonist ivuxolimab. These TCRs come from an adult with an advanced solid tumor such as melanoma, head and neck, liver or kidney cancer.

The chain combines TRBV7-9 with TRBJ2-5; D remains unclear. The CDR3 loop spans 11 amino acids. Trimming removed 7 bases from V and 5 bases from J, with 8 bases in between. Germline lookup yields CDR1 SEHNR and CDR2 FQNEAQ (reference sequence). The CDR3 nucleotides are TGTGCCAGCAACACGGGCGAGACCCAGTACTTC. This gives the protein CASNTGETQYF.

A remark on this clone: This sample also contains other DNA sequences that code for the same CDR3. The chain combines TRBV9 with TRBJ2-2, with D unresolved. CDR1 is SGDLS and CDR2 is YYNGEE in the germline V gene. Trimming cost V 1 base and J 2 bases, with 3 bases left between them. This CDR3 comprises 13 residues. The CDR3 region has the DNA TGTGCCAGCAGCGTAAGCAACACCGGGGAGCTGTTTTTT. As protein: CASSVSNTGELFF. Full variable domain (rest looked up from reference TRBV9 and TRBJ2-2): DSGVTQTPKHLITATGQRVTLRCSPRSGDLSVYWYQQSLDQGLQFLIQYYNGEERAKGNILERFSAQQFPDLHSELNLSSLELGDSALYFCASSVSNTGELFFGEGSRLTVL.

The chain couples TRBV7-2 to TRBJ2-7; D unresolved. This CDR3 region has 13 residues. CDR1 and CDR2 (germline): SGHTA, FQGNSA. Trimming took 5 bases from V and 4 from J, leaving 12 bases between them. DNA of the CDR3: TGTGCCAGCAGCGTTGGTGTGGGGTACGAGCAGTACTTC. Translation gives CASSVGVGYEQYF.

The V call is TRBV27, the J call TRBJ2-2, with TRBD1 matching 7 bases. The CDR3 is 18 amino acids. After removal of 9 bases from V and 0 bases from J, the junction contained 16 bases not matched to a gene. Germline lookup yields CDR1 MNHEY and CDR2 SMNVEV (reference sequence). The CDR3 loop reads CASSWTGTEFPNTGELFF. Here the CDR3 DNA reads TGTGCCAGTAGCTGGACCGGGACAGAGTTTCCGAACACCGGGGAGCTGTTTTTT.

This clone came up once. This chain joins TRBV5-4 and TRBJ2-1; D unresolved. CDR3 length: 12 amino acids. CDR1 is SGHNT and CDR2 is YYREEE in the germline V gene (reference sequence). V lost 4 bases to trimming and J lost 2 bases, with 4 bases between them. CDR3 residues: CASSATYNEQFF. The CDR3 DNA reads TGTGCCAGCAGCGCCACCTACAATGAGCAGTTCTTC.

This chain joins TRBV5-1 and TRBJ2-7; either TRBD1 or TRBD2 may fit D (5 bases each). The CDR3 sequence is 14 residues long. Germline CDR1 and CDR2: SGHRS and YFSETQ. V was trimmed by 3 bases and J by 1 base, leaving 11 bases between them. CDR3 amino acids: CASSWDPGSYEQYF. In DNA form, the CDR3 reads TGCGCCAGCAGCTGGGACCCCGGGTCCTACGAGCAGTACTTC.

The chain couples TRBV2 to TRBJ2-1, with 9 bases fitting TRBD1. V shed 5 bases and J 2 bases; nucleotides not matched to a gene: 13. This CDR3 region has 18 residues. Germline V CDR1 and CDR2: SNHLY, FYNNEI. This chain's CDR3 is CASSPILIGQGTYNEQFF. DNA of the CDR3: TGTGCCAGCAGTCCCATCCTTATCGGACAGGGGACCTACAATGAGCAGTTCTTC.

The chain couples TRBV12-5 to TRBJ2-2; the match to TRBD1 covers 8 bases. The CDR3 has 17 residues. V lost 0 bases and J lost 2; bases outside the gene matches: 5. Per the germline V gene, CDR1 is LGHNT and CDR2 is FRNRAP. CDR3 region: CASGLVQGAPNTGELFF. The CDR3 DNA follows: TGTGCTAGTGGTTTGGTTCAGGGGGCGCCTAACACCGGGGAGCTGTTTTTT.

The rearrangement uses TRBV4-3 and TRBJ2-7, with TRBD2 as a possible D gene (6 bases). The V and J ends lost 2 bases and 4 bases respectively, with 12 bases between them. This CDR3 has 14 amino acids. CDR1 and CDR2 (germline): LGHNA, YSLEER. As DNA, the CDR3 is TGCGCCAGCAGCCAACTTGCGGGAACTTACGAGCAGTACTTC. As protein: CASSQLAGTYEQYF.

The gene calls are TRBV4-1 and TRBJ1-2; 12 nucleotides agree with TRBD1. With 4 bases clipped from V and 5 bases from J, the junction kept 11 bases outside the gene matches. Germline assignment: CDR1 MGHRA and CDR2 YSYEKL. This CDR3 has 17 amino acids. This CDR3 is CASSRRTGTGGRYGYTF. DNA of the CDR3: TGCGCCAGCAGCCGCCGGACCGGGACAGGGGGCAGGTATGGCTACACCTTC.

The V gene is TRBV16, the J gene TRBJ2-1, with 8 bases lining up with TRBD1. The germline gives CDR1 KGHSY, CDR2 FQNENV. This CDR3 is 14 amino acids long. V lost 1 base and J lost 4; bases outside the gene matches: 0. DNA for the CDR3: TGTGCCAGCAGCCAATACAGGGGGTACAATGAGCAGTTCTTC. Its protein is CASSQYRGYNEQFF. The complete variable domain, with remaining parts taken from reference TRBV16 and TRBJ2-1, reads GEEVAQTPKHLVRGEGQKAKLYCAPIKGHSYVFWYQQVLKNEFKFLISFQNENVFDETGMPKERFSAKCLPNSPCSLEIQATKLEDSAVYFCASSQYRGYNEQFFGPGTRLTVL.

The V call is TRBV28, the J call TRBJ2-5; tentative D call: TRBD1 (5 bases). CDR3 size: 14 residues. Per germline, CDR1 MDHEN and CDR2 SYDVKM. V lost 3 bases, J lost 4 bases, and 12 bases lay in between. In DNA form, the CDR3 reads TGTGCCAGCAGTTTCCAAGGGGCCACAGAGACCCAGTACTTC. Its protein product is CASSFQGATETQYF.

This chain connects TRBV5-1 to TRBJ1-1, with D possibly TRBD1 on 6 matching bases. V dropped 0 bases and J dropped 6 bases, with 9 bases sitting between them. The CDR3 contains 13 residues. Germline V gene sequence: CDR1 SGHRS, CDR2 YFSETQ. The CDR3, as DNA: TGCGCCAGCAGCTTGGGTGGGGGCCCTGAAGCTTTCTTT. The encoded protein is CASSLGGGPEAFF.

The rearrangement joins TRBV27 to TRBJ2-1; no definite D call. Trimming shortened V by 3 bases and J by 8 bases, and 14 bases separated the two germline ends. Looked up from germline, CDR1 is MNHEY and CDR2 is SMNVEV (reference sequence). There are 14 residues in the CDR3. CDR3: CASSFRPTGYEQFF. In DNA, the CDR3 is TGTGCCAGCAGTTTCCGTCCAACCGGGTATGAGCAGTTCTTC.

The genes are TRBV13 and TRBJ2-3; the D is unclear. Germline lookup yields CDR1 PRHDT and CDR2 FYEKMQ (reference sequence). Trimming pared 2 bases from V and 0 bases from J, leaving 24 bases between. The CDR3 covers 20 residues. In nucleotides, the CDR3 is TGTGCCAGCAGCTTAAGAGTCGGCGCCAGTCTTTTAACTAGCACAGATACGCAGTATTTT. It specifies CASSLRVGASLLTSTDTQYF.

The rearrangement links TRBV27 to TRBJ2-7; weak D call: TRBD2 (5 bases). From germline, CDR1 is MNHEY and CDR2 SMNVEV (reference sequence). The V gene lost 4 bases and the J gene lost 3 bases, with 13 bases spanning the gap. The CDR3 contains 14 residues. CDR3 nucleotides: TGTGCCAGCAGTTCCCGGGAACCTATCTACGAGCAGTACTTC. Its protein product is CASSSREPIYEQYF.

This chain uses TRBV21-1 with TRBJ2-5. TRBV21-1 represents a pseudogene. The CDR3 length is 13 residues. The CDR3 nucleotides read TGTGCCAGCAGCAAAGGAGGCGGCACAGTCCAGTACTTC. This gives the protein CASSKGGGTVQYF.

The chain links TRBV9 to TRBJ1-2; perhaps TRBD1 as D (5 bases). Germline CDR1 reads SGDLS; CDR2 reads YYNGEE. V lost 0 bases, J lost 8 bases, and 11 bases lay in between. The CDR3 loop spans 13 amino acids. The CDR3 loop reads CASSVGQGYGYTF. The CDR3 DNA reads TGTGCCAGCAGCGTAGGCCAGGGATACGGCTACACCTTC.

V is TRBV28 and J is TRBJ2-7; no clear D gene. CDR3 length equals 16 residues. Trimming cost V 4 bases and J 2 bases, with 18 bases left between them. Looked up from germline, CDR1 is MDHEN and CDR2 is SYDVKM. The CDR3 loop is CASSSTAYHEPYEQYF. CDR3 DNA sequence: TGTGCCAGCAGTTCGACGGCTTACCACGAGCCCTACGAGCAGTACTTC.

This clone was observed a few times. J is TRBJ2-7 and V is TRBV27; a weak D match, TRBD1 (5 bases). The CDR3 is 14 residues long. Germline CDR1 reads MNHEY; CDR2 reads SMNVEV (reference sequence). V lost 8 bases and J 6 bases, leaving 20 bases between the germline ends. The CDR3 nucleotides are TGTGCCAGCGCCCACGGGCAGGGTAGTGCCGAGCAGTACTTC. Amino acid sequence: CASAHGQGSAEQYF.

The chain combines TRBV4-3 with TRBJ1-2; TRBD1 might be the D (6 bases). CDR1 and CDR2 (germline): LGHNA, YSLEER. The germline V and J ends were trimmed by 0 bases and 0 bases, with 14 bases remaining between them. CDR3 length: 17 amino acids. CDR3 DNA: TGCGCCAGCAGCCAAGAAGATAGGGGGGATCCTAACTATGGCTACACCTTC. Translating gives CASSQEDRGDPNYGYTF.

J is TRBJ1-2 and V is TRBV7-2; D uncertain. The V and J ends lost 2 bases and 2 bases respectively, with 12 bases between them. This CDR3 has 15 amino acids. The germline V gene encodes CDR1 SGHTA and CDR2 FQGNSA. This CDR3 is CASSLSGTANYGYTF. In DNA, the CDR3 is TGTGCCAGCAGCTTAAGCGGTACGGCCAACTATGGCTACACCTTC.

The chain carries TRBV2 and TRBJ1-1; D is ambiguous. The CDR3 has 11 residues. Germline V gene sequence: CDR1 SNHLY, CDR2 FYNNEI. Trimming removed 6 bases at V and 3 bases at J, with 5 bases between. As DNA, the CDR3 is TGTGCCAGCAGGGAGTACACTGAAGCTTTCTTT. It specifies CASREYTEAFF.

This rearrangement joins TRBV28 to TRBJ2-3; TRBD2 matches at 12 bases. The ends lost 5 bases at V and 3 bases at J; junction bases unmatched: 9. The CDR3 totals 17 residues. Germline V lookup: CDR1 MDHEN, CDR2 SYDVKM. For the CDR3, the DNA is TGTGCCAGCAGTCCAAGACTAGCGGGAGAGAGGACAGATACGCAGTATTTT. Translating gives CASSPRLAGERTDTQYF. Variable domain in full (rest from reference TRBV28 and TRBJ2-3): DVKVTQSSRYLVKRTGEKVFLECVQDMDHENMFWYRQDPGLGLRLIYFSYDVKMKEKGDIPEGYSVSREKKERFSLILESASTNQTSMYLCASSPRLAGERTDTQYFGPGTRLTVL.

This chain connects TRBV9 to TRBJ2-1, with 8 bases fitting TRBD2. Germline V CDR1 and CDR2: SGDLS, YYNGEE. With V trimmed by 3 bases and J by 8 bases, 4 bases remained unmatched. The CDR3 loop spans 13 amino acids. CDR3 in amino acids: CASSGTAGDEQFF. Written as DNA, the CDR3 is TGTGCCAGCAGCGGGACAGCGGGAGATGAGCAGTTCTTC.

The rearrangement links TRBV7-9 to TRBJ2-5; D is unresolved. Germline values: CDR1 SEHNR, CDR2 FQNEAQ (reference sequence). This CDR3 spans 16 amino acids. Trimming shortened V by 2 bases and J by 2 bases, and 15 bases separated the two germline ends. The CDR3 spells CASSLLMGSPQETQYF. CDR3 nucleotide sequence: TGTGCCAGCAGCTTACTGATGGGCAGTCCTCAAGAGACCCAGTACTTC.

This sequence joins TRBV11-3 and TRBJ2-5; 7 bases agree with TRBD1. CDR3 length: 14 residues. In germline, CDR1 is SGHNT, CDR2 YENEEA. J gave up 1 base and V 3 bases, and 2 bases lay outside the gene matches. CDR3 protein: CASSFRGTQETQYF. The CDR3 DNA is TGTGCCAGCAGCTTCAGGGGGACCCAAGAGACCCAGTACTTC.

The chain uses TRBV7-3 and TRBJ2-3; maybe TRBD2 (6 bases). This CDR3 is 16 amino acids long. V gave up 2 bases and J gave up 3 bases, with 15 bases separating them. The germline V gene has CDR1 SGHTA and CDR2 FQGTGA. The CDR3 coding sequence is TGTGCCAGCAGCTTATACGGGAGCGACCATACAGATACGCAGTATTTT. It translates to CASSLYGSDHTDTQYF.

This clone was seen once. V and J are TRBV28 and TRBJ2-7, with TRBD2 as a possible D gene (6 bases). The length of the CDR3 is 13 residues. V dropped 3 bases and J dropped 6 bases, with 12 bases sitting between them. Germline V gene lookup returns CDR1 MDHEN and CDR2 SYDVKM. This chain's CDR3 is CASSFGGNREQYF. In nucleotides, the CDR3 is TGTGCCAGCAGTTTCGGCGGGAACCGCGAGCAGTACTTC.